The rows below give T cell receptor beta chains drawn from one sample of a study of beta chain features in type 1 diabetes. Here immunoSEQ multiplex PCR was the method, and the copy in TCRdb shows in-frame clones only, minus some. In the table there are a few hundred thousand clones, approximately 13% of which are singletons. The sequenced sample was naive CD4+ T cells from blood. The receptors were gathered from a man aged 25 to 40 in good health. CDR3s include the opening cysteine and the closing phenylalanine or tryptophan. Each record gives: clone size, V gene, D gene, J gene, CDR3 protein, CDR3 DNA. D genes are given only for firm matches. Size is stated for part of the rows, as once, few or many counts, or as a class when the clone is expanded.

size: many
V: TRBV30
D: NA
J: TRBJ2-1
CDR3: CAWSVLAGSPEFF
DNA: TGTGCCTGGAGTGTACTCGCGGGGAGCCCGGAGTTCTTC

size: few
V: TRBV7-2
D: TRBD1
J: TRBJ2-7
CDR3: CASSGQGLVYEQYF
DNA: TGTGCCAGCAGCGGACAGGGGTTGGTCTACGAGCAGTACTTC

size: NA
V: TRBV2
D: NA
J: TRBJ1-2
CDR3: CASMIEHLYGYTF
DNA: TGTGCCAGCATGATAGAGCACCTCTATGGCTACACCTTC

size: few
V: TRBV9
D: TRBD2
J: TRBJ2-3
CDR3: CASSALGTSGVTDTQYF
DNA: TGTGCCAGCAGCGCCCTGGGGACTAGCGGGGTGACAGATACGCAGTATTTT

size: NA
V: TRBV2
D: NA
J: TRBJ2-1
CDR3: CASSEGSHNEQFF
DNA: TGTGCCAGCAGTGAAGGCAGTCACAATGAGCAGTTCTTC

size: once
V: TRBV2
D: NA
J: TRBJ2-3
CDR3: CASRVAIPTDTQYF
DNA: TGTGCCTCGAGGGTAGCCATCCCCACAGATACGCAGTATTTT

size: few
V: TRBV7-2
D: TRBD1
J: TRBJ2-1
CDR3: CASSFPSIGTAIYNEQFF
DNA: TGTGCCAGCAGCTTTCCCTCCATCGGGACAGCAATCTACAATGAGCAGTTCTTC

size: NA
V: TRBV9
D: TRBD2
J: TRBJ2-1
CDR3: CASSVEGLDLSYNEQFF
DNA: TGTGCCAGCAGCGTAGAGGGACTAGATCTTTCCTACAATGAGCAGTTCTTC

size: NA
V: TRBV5-4
D: NA
J: TRBJ2-4
CDR3: CAITWGGPKNIQYF
DNA: TGTGCCATCACCTGGGGGGGCCCCAAAAACATTCAGTACTTC

size: NA
V: TRBV7-6
D: NA
J: TRBJ1-2
CDR3: CASSGYGVDGYTF
DNA: TGTGCCAGCAGCGGTTATGGGGTAGATGGCTACACCTTC

size: few
V: TRBV30
D: TRBD2
J: TRBJ2-1
CDR3: CAWKRDWGNEQFF
DNA: TGTGCCTGGAAGCGGGATTGGGGCAATGAGCAGTTCTTC

size: few
V: TRBV5-1
D: NA
J: TRBJ1-2
CDR3: CASSAGGDWRYGYTF
DNA: TGCGCCAGCAGCGCCGGAGGGGATTGGCGCTATGGCTACACCTTC

size: NA
V: TRBV10-3
D: TRBD2
J: TRBJ2-7
CDR3: CAISEALRGANWYEQYF
DNA: TGTGCCATCAGTGAGGCCCTGCGGGGGGCCAATTGGTACGAGCAGTACTTC

size: few
V: TRBV28
D: NA
J: TRBJ2-5
CDR3: CASSLGQTAQYF
DNA: TGTGCCAGCAGTTTGGGGCAAACGGCCCAGTACTTC

size: NA
V: TRBV6-6
D: NA
J: TRBJ2-7
CDR3: CASSLTGSYEQYF
DNA: TGTGCCAGCAGCCTCACAGGGTCCTACGAGCAGTACTTC

size: NA
V: TRBV28
D: NA
J: TRBJ2-7
CDR3: CASKKRGNSQYF
DNA: TGTGCCAGCAAAAAGAGAGGGAATTCCCAGTACTTC

size: NA
V: TRBV6-6
D: NA
J: TRBJ2-2
CDR3: CASSDLLNTGELFF
DNA: TGTGCCAGCAGTGATTTATTGAACACCGGGGAGCTGTTTTTT

size: NA
V: TRBV5-4
D: NA
J: TRBJ2-5
CDR3: CASSSPTGAQETQYF
DNA: TGTGCCAGCAGCTCCCCTACCGGGGCGCAAGAGACCCAGTACTTC

size: many
V: TRBV14
D: NA
J: TRBJ2-1
CDR3: CASSHLGGRAQFF
DNA: TGTGCCAGCAGCCACCTCGGCGGAAGGGCGCAGTTCTTC

size: NA
V: TRBV12-5
D: NA
J: TRBJ2-5
CDR3: CASGWNSGQYF
DNA: TGTGCTAGTGGTTGGAACTCGGGTCAGTACTTC

size: NA
V: TRBV6-6
D: NA
J: TRBJ1-1
CDR3: CASGRDTEAFF
DNA: TGTGCCAGCGGTAGGGACACTGAAGCTTTCTTT

size: NA
V: TRBV29-1
D: TRBD1
J: TRBJ1-1
CDR3: CSFDRGNTEAFF
DNA: TGCAGCTTTGACAGGGGGAACACTGAAGCTTTCTTT

size: few
V: TRBV25-1
D: NA
J: TRBJ2-5
CDR3: CASSENVAKQETQYF
DNA: TGTGCCAGCAGTGAAAATGTAGCAAAACAAGAGACCCAGTACTTC

size: NA
V: TRBV6-5
D: TRBD2
J: TRBJ2-5
CDR3: CASSPREGGETQYF
DNA: TGTGCCAGCAGTCCGCGGGAGGGGGGAGAGACCCAGTACTTC

size: few
V: TRBV5-4
D: NA
J: TRBJ1-1
CDR3: CASSLVGTGILSTEAFF
DNA: TGTGCCAGCAGCTTGGTCGGAACAGGGATATTGAGCACTGAAGCTTTCTTT

size: few
V: TRBV5-1
D: NA
J: TRBJ2-3
CDR3: CASSLEYGTDTQYF
DNA: TGCGCCAGCAGCTTGGAGTACGGCACAGATACGCAGTATTTT

size: few
V: TRBV5-6
D: NA
J: TRBJ2-3
CDR3: CASSFASGTDTQYF
DNA: TGTGCCAGCAGCTTTGCTAGCGGCACAGATACGCAGTATTTT

size: NA
V: TRBV7-2
D: NA
J: TRBJ2-1
CDR3: CASSSTSSYNEQFF
DNA: TGTGCCAGCAGCTCGACTAGCTCCTACAATGAGCAGTTCTTC

size: NA
V: TRBV12-5
D: TRBD1
J: TRBJ1-1
CDR3: CASRRDRDFDTEAFF
DNA: TGTGCTAGTCGCCGGGACAGGGATTTCGACACTGAAGCTTTCTTT

size: NA
V: TRBV14
D: NA
J: TRBJ1-6
CDR3: CASSHRAGHNSPLHF
DNA: TGTGCCAGCAGCCACCGGGCCGGTCATAATTCACCCCTCCACTTT

size: NA
V: TRBV7-6
D: TRBD1
J: TRBJ2-3
CDR3: CASSSRTGQLYYTQYF
DNA: TGTGCCAGCAGTTCACGGACAGGGCAACTATACTATACGCAGTATTTT

size: once
V: TRBV7-6
D: TRBD2
J: TRBJ2-1
CDR3: CASSLAGLAGDGQFF
DNA: TGTGCCAGCAGCTTAGCGGGACTAGCGGGAGACGGGCAGTTCTTC

size: NA
V: TRBV9
D: NA
J: TRBJ1-1
CDR3: CASSASPRVDTPEAFF
DNA: TGTGCCAGCAGCGCGAGCCCGAGGGTCGACACGCCTGAAGCTTTCTTT

size: many
V: TRBV30
D: NA
J: TRBJ2-4
CDR3: CAWRAPGDIQYF
DNA: TGTGCCTGGAGGGCGCCGGGGGACATTCAGTACTTC

size: NA
V: TRBV7-2
D: NA
J: TRBJ2-6
CDR3: CASSSQGLSGANVLTF
DNA: TGTGCCAGCAGCTCACAGGGCCTCTCTGGGGCCAACGTCCTGACTTTC

size: few
V: TRBV19
D: TRBD2
J: TRBJ2-1
CDR3: CASRPGASGSDEQFF
DNA: TGTGCCAGTAGGCCGGGGGCTAGCGGGAGCGATGAGCAGTTCTTC

size: NA
V: TRBV9
D: TRBD2
J: TRBJ2-3
CDR3: CASSPLAGGITDTQYF
DNA: TGTGCCAGCAGCCCACTAGCGGGGGGAATCACAGATACGCAGTATTTT

size: NA
V: TRBV7-6
D: NA
J: TRBJ2-1
CDR3: CASSLASASSNEQFF
DNA: TGTGCCAGCAGCTTAGCGTCGGCTAGCAGCAATGAGCAGTTCTTC

size: few
V: TRBV29-1
D: NA
J: TRBJ2-1
CDR3: CSVVWGRSLSYNEQFF
DNA: TGCAGCGTTGTATGGGGCAGGTCCCTCTCCTACAATGAGCAGTTCTTC

size: NA
V: TRBV2
D: NA
J: TRBJ2-2
CDR3: CASSDRETGELFF
DNA: TGTGCCAGCAGTGACAGGGAAACCGGGGAGCTGTTTTTT

size: once
V: TRBV7-2
D: NA
J: TRBJ2-3
CDR3: CASSLALLASTDTQYF
DNA: TGTGCCAGCAGCTTAGCGTTGTTGGCTTCCACAGATACGCAGTATTTT

size: NA
V: TRBV9
D: NA
J: TRBJ2-3
CDR3: CASSVRQGITDTQYF
DNA: TGTGCCAGCAGCGTAAGGCAGGGCATAACAGATACGCAGTATTTT

size: NA
V: TRBV25-1
D: NA
J: TRBJ2-2
CDR3: CASRGTSGSEARELFF
DNA: TGTGCCAGCAGGGGAACTTCAGGGAGTGAGGCCCGGGAGCTGTTTTTT

size: few
V: TRBV30
D: TRBD2
J: TRBJ2-3
CDR3: CAWKGTSGTDTQYF
DNA: TGTGCCTGGAAGGGGACTAGCGGCACAGATACGCAGTATTTT

size: many
V: TRBV29-1
D: NA
J: TRBJ2-5
CDR3: CSVYAGFETQYF
DNA: TGCAGCGTCTACGCAGGGTTCGAGACCCAGTACTTC